This record covers a single T cell receptor beta chain. CDR1 and CDR2 from the germline V gene are LNHDA and SQIVND (reference sequence). CDR3 length equals 17 residues. V lost 5 bases to trimming and J lost 0 bases; unmatched junction nucleotides: 9. This specimen belongs to a study of blood T cell repertoires in COVID-19. Method: immunoSEQ multiplex PCR; TCRdb's copy keeps in-frame clones and lacks some. The sample lists approximately 360,000 clones, over 75% occurring once. This receptor was obtained from a woman aged 25 to 39 with acute COVID-19. Input material: PBMCs or T cells enriched from blood (not recorded which). This sequence joins TRBV19 and TRBJ2-2; TRBD2 matches 7 bases. The CDR3 DNA follows: TGTGCCAGTAGTTCGCCCAGCGGGGTTGCGAACACCGGGGAGCTGTTTTTT. Translating it yields CASSSPSGVANTGELFF.